This record concerns one TCR beta chain sequence. Its target is unknown. The entry originates in a study of lymphopenia after photon versus proton radiotherapy. The study's findings and limits: Proton therapy kept repertoires fairly stable, unlike photons, which gained effector/memory cells. Better survival with proton therapy was suggested as possible, not demonstrated. Larger post-nadir TCR diversity loss correlated inversely with survival in deceased patients. After the lymphocyte nadir, photon-treated repertoires showed oligoclonal expansion, especially of CD8+ Temra cells.

The CDR3 totals 12 residues. With 5 bases removed from V and 9 bases from J, the gap between germline ends came to 11 bases. Germline CDR1 SGHNT, CDR2 YENEEA. Clones were read by immunoSEQ multiplex PCR, and TCRdb kept only the in-frame ones, dropping some. There are over 50,000 clones in the sample; around 87% occur only once, and 2% to 3% lies in the top ten. V is TRBV11-3 and J is TRBJ2-1; no definite D call. Source: peripheral blood, taken from a patient treated with photon-based radiotherapy. This TCR was recovered from a man aged 35-49 years with gastric cancer. The CDR3 loop is CASSRLQTEQFF. The CDR3 nucleotides are TGTGCCAGCAGCCGCCTACAAACTGAGCAGTTCTTC.